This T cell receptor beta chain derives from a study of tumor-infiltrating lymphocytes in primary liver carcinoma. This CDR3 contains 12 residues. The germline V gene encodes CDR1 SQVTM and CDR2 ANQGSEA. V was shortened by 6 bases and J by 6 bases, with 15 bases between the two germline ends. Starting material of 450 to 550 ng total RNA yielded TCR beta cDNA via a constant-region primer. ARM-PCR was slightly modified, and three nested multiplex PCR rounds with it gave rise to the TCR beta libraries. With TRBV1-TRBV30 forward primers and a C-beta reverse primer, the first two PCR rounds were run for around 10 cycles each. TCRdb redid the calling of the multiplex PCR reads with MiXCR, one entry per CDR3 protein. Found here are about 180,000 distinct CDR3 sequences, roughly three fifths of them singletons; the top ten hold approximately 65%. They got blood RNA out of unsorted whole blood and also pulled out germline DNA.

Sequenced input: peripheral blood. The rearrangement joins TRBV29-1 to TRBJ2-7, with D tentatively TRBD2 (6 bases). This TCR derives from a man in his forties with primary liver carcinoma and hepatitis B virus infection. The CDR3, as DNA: TGCAGCGTCGGGGTAGGGAGGAGCGAGCAGTACTTC. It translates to CSVGVGRSEQYF.